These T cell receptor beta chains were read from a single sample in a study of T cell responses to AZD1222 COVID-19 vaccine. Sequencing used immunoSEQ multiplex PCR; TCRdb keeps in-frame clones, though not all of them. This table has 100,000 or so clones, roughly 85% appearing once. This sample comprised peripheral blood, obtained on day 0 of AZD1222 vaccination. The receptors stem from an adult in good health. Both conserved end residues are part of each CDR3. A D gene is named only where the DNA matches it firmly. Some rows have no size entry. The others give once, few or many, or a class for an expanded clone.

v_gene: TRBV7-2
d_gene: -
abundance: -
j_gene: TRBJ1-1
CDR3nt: TGTGCCAGCAGCTTAGACCAGCACCGTGGGACTGAAGCTTTCTTC
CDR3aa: CASSLDQHRGTEAFF

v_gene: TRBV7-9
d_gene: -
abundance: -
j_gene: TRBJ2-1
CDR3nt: TGTGCCAGCAGCCCCCGAAGTGAGCAGTTCTTC
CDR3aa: CASSPRSEQFF

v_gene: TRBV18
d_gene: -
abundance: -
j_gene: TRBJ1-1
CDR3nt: TGTGCCAGCTCACCATCACAGATAAACACTGAAGCTTTCTTT
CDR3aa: CASSPSQINTEAFF

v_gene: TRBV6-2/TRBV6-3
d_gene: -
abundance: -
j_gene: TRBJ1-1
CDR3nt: TGTGCCAGCAGTTCACGTCGCACTGAAGCTTTCTTT
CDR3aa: CASSSRRTEAFF

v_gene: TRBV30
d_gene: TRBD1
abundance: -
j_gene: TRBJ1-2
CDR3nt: TGTGCCTGGGGTCAGGACAGGAGTTATGGCTACACCTTC
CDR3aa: CAWGQDRSYGYTF

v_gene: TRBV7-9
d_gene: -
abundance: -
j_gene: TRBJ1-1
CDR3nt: TGTGCCAGCAGCTTAGGGTTGTCTGAACCTGAAGCTTTCTTT
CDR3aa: CASSLGLSEPEAFF

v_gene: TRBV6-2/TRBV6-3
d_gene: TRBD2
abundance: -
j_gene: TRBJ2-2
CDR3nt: TGTGCCAGCAGTTACTGGGAACTAGCGGAGAACACCGGGGAGCTGTTTTTT
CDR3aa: CASSYWELAENTGELFF

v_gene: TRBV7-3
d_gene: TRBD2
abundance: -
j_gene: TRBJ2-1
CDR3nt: TGTGCCAGCAGCAACTGGGCTAGCGGGAACGACAATGAGCAGTTCTTC
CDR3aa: CASSNWASGNDNEQFF

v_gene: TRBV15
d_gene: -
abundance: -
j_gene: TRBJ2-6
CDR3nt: TGTGCCACCAGCAGAGATGGGTCTGGGGCCAACGTCCTGACTTTC
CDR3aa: CATSRDGSGANVLTF

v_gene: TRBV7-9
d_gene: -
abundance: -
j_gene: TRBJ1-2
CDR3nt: TGTGCCAGCAGCCCTAAACCCAACAATGGCTACACCTTC
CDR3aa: CASSPKPNNGYTF

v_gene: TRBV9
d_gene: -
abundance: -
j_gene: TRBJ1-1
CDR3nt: TGTGCCAGCAGCGCGCTTGTTGGGATGAACACTGAAGCTTTCTTT
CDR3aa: CASSALVGMNTEAFF

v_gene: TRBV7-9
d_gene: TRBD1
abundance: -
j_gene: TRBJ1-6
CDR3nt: TGTGCCAGCAGCGTCAACCCGGGACAGAGCTCCTATAATTCACCCCTCCACTTT
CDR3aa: CASSVNPGQSSYNSPLHF

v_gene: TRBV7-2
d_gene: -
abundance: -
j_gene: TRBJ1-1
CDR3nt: TGTGCCAGCAAGCTGGGAAGCGCTGAAGCTTTCTTT
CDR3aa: CASKLGSAEAFF

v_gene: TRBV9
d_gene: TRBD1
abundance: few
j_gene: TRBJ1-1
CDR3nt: TGTGCCAGCAGCGTAACGAAGACAGGGGTAGCTGAAGCTTTCTTT
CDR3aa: CASSVTKTGVAEAFF

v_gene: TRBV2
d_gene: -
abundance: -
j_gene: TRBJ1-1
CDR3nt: TGTGCCAGCAGCCCCCAAGGGGGGAACACTGAAGCTTTCTTT
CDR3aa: CASSPQGGNTEAFF

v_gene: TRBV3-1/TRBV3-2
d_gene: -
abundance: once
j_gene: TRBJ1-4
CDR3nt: TGTGCCAGCAGCCCCCTTCTGGGGGAAAAACTGTTTTTT
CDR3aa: CASSPLLGEKLFF

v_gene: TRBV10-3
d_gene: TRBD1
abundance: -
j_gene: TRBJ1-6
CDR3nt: TGTGCCACCGAGGGACAGGGGGGTTCACCCCTCCACTTT
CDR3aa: CATEGQGGSPLHF

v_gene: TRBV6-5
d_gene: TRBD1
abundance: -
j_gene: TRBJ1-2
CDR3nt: TGTGCCAGGGGGGACAGGGTGCCCGTTAACTATGGCTACACCTTC
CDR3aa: CARGDRVPVNYGYTF

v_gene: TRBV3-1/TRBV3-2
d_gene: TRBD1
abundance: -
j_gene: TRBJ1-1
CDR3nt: TGTGCCAGCAGGGGACAGGCCTTTAACACTGAAGCTTTCTTT
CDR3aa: CASRGQAFNTEAFF

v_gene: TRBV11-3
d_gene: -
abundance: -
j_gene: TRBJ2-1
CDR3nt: TGTGCCAGCAGCTTAGGAAGGAGATCCTACAATGAGCAGTTCTTC
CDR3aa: CASSLGRRSYNEQFF

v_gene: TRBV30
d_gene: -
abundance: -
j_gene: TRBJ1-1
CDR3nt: TGTGCCTGGAGTGTACTGGGACGGACTGAAGCTTTCTTT
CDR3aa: CAWSVLGRTEAFF

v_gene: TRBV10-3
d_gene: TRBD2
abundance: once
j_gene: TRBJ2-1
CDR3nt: TGTGCCATCAGGGTAAGCGGGAAGGGGAGCGATGAGCAGTTCTTC
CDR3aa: CAIRVSGKGSDEQFF

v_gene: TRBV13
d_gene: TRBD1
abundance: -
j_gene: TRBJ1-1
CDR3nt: TGTGCCAGCAGCCCAGGAAAAGACAGGGGACTTCTTAACACTGAAGCTTTCTTT
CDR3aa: CASSPGKDRGLLNTEAFF

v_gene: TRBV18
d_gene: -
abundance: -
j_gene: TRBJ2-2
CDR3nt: TGTGCCAGCTCACCACCCCCGGGGGCCACCGGGGAGCTGTTTTTT
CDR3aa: CASSPPPGATGELFF

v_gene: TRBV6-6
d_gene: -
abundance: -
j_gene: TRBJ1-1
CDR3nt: TGTGCCATCGTGAAGGGGGGTAATGGGAACACTGAAGCTTTCTTT
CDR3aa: CAIVKGGNGNTEAFF

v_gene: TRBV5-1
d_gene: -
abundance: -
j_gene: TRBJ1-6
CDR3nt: TGCGCCAGCAGCAAAAACGGGACACCGAGCTCCTATAATTCACCCCTCCACTTT
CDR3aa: CASSKNGTPSSYNSPLHF

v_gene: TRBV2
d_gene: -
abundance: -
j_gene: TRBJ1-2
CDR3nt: TGTGCCAGCAGTGAATTACTGGGCAGTACTTATACCTTC
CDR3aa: CASSELLGSTYTF

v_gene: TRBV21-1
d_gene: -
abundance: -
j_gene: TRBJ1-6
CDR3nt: TGTGCCAAGACAGGGAACTCATCACCCCTCCACTTT
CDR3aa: CAKTGNSSPLHF

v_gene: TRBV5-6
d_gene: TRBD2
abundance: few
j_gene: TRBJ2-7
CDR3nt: TGTGCCAGCAGCTTCCCCGGACTAGCCTACGAGCAGTACTTC
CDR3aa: CASSFPGLAYEQYF

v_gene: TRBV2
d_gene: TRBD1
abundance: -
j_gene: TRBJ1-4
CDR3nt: TGTGCCAGCAGTGATAGGGACAGGGGTGAAAAACTGTTTTTT
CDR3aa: CASSDRDRGEKLFF

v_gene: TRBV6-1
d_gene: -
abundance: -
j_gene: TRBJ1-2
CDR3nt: TGTGCCAGCAGTGAAACACAGGGTGACTATGGCTACACCTTC
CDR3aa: CASSETQGDYGYTF

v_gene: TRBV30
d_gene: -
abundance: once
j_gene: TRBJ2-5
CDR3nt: TGTGCCTGGAGCGGAGGACTTCAAGAGACCCAGTACTTC
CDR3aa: CAWSGGLQETQYF

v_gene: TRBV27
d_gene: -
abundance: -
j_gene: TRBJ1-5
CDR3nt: TGTGCCACCCGGAGCACCTATAGCAATCAGCCCCAGCATTTT
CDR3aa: CATRSTYSNQPQHF

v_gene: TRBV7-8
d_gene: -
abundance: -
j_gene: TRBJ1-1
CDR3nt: TGTGCCAGCAGCTTGCGTCGCCTGGACCGGTCCTTTGCAGCTTTCTTT
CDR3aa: CASSLRRLDRSFAAFF

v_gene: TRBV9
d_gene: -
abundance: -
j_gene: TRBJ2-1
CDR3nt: TGTGCCAGCAGCGTAGGCGCGGGGAGCTACAATGAGCAGTTCTTC
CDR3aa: CASSVGAGSYNEQFF

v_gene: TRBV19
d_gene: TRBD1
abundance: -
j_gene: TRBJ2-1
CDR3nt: TGTGCCAGTAGTTTAGCCGGGACAGGGGGCATGGATGAGCAGTTCTTC
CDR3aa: CASSLAGTGGMDEQFF

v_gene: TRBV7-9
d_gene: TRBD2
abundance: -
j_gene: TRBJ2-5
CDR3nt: TGTGCCAGCAGCATAGCGGGGACGCAAGAGACCCAGTACTTC
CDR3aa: CASSIAGTQETQYF

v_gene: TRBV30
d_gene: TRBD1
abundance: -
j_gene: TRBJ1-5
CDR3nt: TGTGCCTGGAGCCGGGACAGCTATCAGCCCCAGCATTTT
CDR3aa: CAWSRDSYQPQHF

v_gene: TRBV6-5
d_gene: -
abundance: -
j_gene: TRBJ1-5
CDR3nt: TGTGCCAGCAGAAGCTTTTCGAGGCAGCCCCAGCATTTT
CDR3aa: CASRSFSRQPQHF

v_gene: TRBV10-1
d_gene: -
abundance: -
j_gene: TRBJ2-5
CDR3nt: TGCGCCAACCCCACTAGTCTTGAGACCCAGTACTTC
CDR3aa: CANPTSLETQYF

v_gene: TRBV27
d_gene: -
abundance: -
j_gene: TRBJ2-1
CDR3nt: TGTGCCAGCAGTTTCAGGGTAGCCGTTCCCAATGAGCAGTTCTTC
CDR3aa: CASSFRVAVPNEQFF

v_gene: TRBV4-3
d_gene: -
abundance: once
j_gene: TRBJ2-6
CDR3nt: TGCGCCAGCAGCCAAGATGAGGGGGCTGGGGCCAACGTCCTGACTTTC
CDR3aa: CASSQDEGAGANVLTF

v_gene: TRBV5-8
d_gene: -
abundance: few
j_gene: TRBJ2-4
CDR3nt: TGTGCCAGCAGCTTGGTCATTGGCGTGCCTCTAGCCAAAAACATTCAGTACTTC
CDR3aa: CASSLVIGVPLAKNIQYF